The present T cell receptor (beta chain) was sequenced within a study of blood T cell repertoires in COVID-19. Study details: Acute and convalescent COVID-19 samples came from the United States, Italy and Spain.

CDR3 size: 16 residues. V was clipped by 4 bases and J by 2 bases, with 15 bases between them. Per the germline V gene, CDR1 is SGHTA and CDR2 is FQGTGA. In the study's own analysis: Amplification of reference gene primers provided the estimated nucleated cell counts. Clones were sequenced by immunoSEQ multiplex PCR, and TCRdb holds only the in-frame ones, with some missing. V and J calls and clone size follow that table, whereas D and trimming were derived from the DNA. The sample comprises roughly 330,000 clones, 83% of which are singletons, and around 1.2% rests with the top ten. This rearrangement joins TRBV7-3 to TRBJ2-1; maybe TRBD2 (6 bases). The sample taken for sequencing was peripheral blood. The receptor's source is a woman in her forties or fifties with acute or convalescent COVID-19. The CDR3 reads CASSSLPSAPYNEQFF. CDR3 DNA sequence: TGTGCCAGCAGCTCCCTTCCTAGCGCCCCCTACAATGAGCAGTTCTTC. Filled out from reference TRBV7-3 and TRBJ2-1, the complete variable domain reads GAGVSQTPSNKVTEKGKYVELRCDPISGHTALYWYRQSLGQGPEFLIYFQGTGAADDSGLPNDRFFAVRPEGSVSTLKIQRTERGDSAVYLCASSSLPSAPYNEQFFGPGTRLTVL.